This T cell receptor (beta chain) was recorded in a study of T cells in Graves' hyperthyroidism and ophthalmopathy. Patients showing uncontrolled infection, other autoimmune disease, pregnancy or lactation were ineligible. Extraction of PBMCs used roughly 9.3 ml of fresh peripheral blood. RNA transcripts were the template for amplifying TCR beta CDR3 regions. HTBI primers were employed in a first-round RT-PCR of the TCR CDR3. Each CDR3 protein is one row after TCRdb ran MiXCR on the multiplex PCR reads. The table has fewer than 110,000 distinct CDR3 sequences, about a sixth seen once. The CDR3 sequence is 15 residues long. Looked up from germline, CDR1 is KGHSH and CDR2 is LQKENI. Germline trimming cut 4 bases from V and 2 bases from J; bases unmatched to any gene: 7.

This sequence originates from a woman in her 50s with Graves' hyperthyroidism. This chain links TRBV18 with TRBJ2-5, with TRBD1 identical over 7 bases. Material for sequencing was blood. This chain's CDR3 is CASSLDTGVQETQYF. The CDR3 coding sequence is TGTGCCAGCTCACTCGATACAGGGGTTCAAGAGACCCAGTACTTC.